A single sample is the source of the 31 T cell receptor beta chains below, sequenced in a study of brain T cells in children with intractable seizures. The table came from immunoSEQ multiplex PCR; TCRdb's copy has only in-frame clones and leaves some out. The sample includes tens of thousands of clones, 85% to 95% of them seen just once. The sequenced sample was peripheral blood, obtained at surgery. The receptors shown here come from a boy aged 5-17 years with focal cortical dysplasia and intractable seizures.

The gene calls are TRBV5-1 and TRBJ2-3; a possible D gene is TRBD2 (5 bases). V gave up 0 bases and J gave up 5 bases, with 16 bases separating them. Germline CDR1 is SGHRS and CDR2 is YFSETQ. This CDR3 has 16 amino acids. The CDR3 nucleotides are TGCGCCAGCAGCTTGGTTGCCCTACCACGGGGAGATACGCAGTATTTT. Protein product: CASSLVALPRGDTQYF.

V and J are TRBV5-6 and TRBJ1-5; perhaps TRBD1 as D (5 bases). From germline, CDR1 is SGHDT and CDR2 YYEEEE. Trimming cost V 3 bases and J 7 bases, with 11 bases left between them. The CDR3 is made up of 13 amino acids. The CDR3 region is CASSSGTGQPQHF. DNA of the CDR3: TGTGCCAGCAGCTCAGGGACGGGCCAGCCCCAGCATTTT.

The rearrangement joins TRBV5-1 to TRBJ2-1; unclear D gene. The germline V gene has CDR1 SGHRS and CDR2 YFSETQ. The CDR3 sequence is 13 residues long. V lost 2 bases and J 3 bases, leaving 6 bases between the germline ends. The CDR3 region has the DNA TGCGCCAGCAGCTTCTCAGGCTACAATGAGCAGTTCTTC. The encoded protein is CASSFSGYNEQFF.

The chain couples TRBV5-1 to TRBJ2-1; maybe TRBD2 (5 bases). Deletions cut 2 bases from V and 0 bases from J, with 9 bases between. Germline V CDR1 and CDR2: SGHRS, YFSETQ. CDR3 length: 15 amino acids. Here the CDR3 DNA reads TGCGCCAGCAGCTTAGTGGGAGTCTCCTACAATGAGCAGTTCTTC. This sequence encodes CASSLVGVSYNEQFF.

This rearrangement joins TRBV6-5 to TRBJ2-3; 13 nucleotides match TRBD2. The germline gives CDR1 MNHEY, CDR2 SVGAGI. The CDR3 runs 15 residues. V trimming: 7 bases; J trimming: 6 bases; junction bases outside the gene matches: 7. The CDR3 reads CASNLLAGGRDTQYF. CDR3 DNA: TGTGCCAGCAACCTACTAGCGGGAGGGCGGGATACGCAGTATTTT.

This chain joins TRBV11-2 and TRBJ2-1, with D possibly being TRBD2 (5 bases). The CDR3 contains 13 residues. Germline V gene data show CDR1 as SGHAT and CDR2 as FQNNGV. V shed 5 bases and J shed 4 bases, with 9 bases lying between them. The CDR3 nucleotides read TGTGCCAGCAGCCACAGCGGTTACAATGAGCAGTTCTTC. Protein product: CASSHSGYNEQFF.

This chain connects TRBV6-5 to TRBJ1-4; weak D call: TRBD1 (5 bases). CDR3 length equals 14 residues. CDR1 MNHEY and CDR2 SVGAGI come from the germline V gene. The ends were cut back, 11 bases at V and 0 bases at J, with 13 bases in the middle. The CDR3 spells CAVGRGPTNEKLFF. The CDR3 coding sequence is TGTGCCGTTGGAAGGGGACCAACTAATGAAAAACTGTTTTTT.

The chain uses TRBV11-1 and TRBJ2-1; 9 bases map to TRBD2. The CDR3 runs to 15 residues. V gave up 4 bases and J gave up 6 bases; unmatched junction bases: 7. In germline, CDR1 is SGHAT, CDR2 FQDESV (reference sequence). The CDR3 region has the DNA TGTGCCAGCAGCTCACTAGCGGGTTTCTTCAATGAGCAGTTCTTC. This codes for CASSSLAGFFNEQFF.

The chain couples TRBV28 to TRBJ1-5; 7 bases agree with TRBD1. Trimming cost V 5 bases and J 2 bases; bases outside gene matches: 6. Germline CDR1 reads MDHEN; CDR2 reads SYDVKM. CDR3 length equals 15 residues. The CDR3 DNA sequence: TGTGCCAGCAGTCCCAGGGGGAATGGCAATCAGCCCCAGCATTTT. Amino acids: CASSPRGNGNQPQHF.

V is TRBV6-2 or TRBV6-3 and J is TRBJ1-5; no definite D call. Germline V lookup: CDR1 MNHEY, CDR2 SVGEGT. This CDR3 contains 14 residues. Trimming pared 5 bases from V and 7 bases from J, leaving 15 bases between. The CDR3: CASSSARFGQPQHF. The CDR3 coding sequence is TGTGCCAGCAGTAGCGCTCGGTTCGGCCAGCCCCAGCATTTT.

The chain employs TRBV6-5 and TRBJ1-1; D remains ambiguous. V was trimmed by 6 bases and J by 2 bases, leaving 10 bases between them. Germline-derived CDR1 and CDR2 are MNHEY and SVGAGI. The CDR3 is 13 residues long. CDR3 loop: CASRFNLNTEAFF. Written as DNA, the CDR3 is TGTGCCAGCAGGTTTAATCTCAACACTGAAGCTTTCTTT.

CDR3 nucleotides: TGTGCCAGCTCACCCTCCTTGGACCACGAGCAGTACTTC. This gives the protein CASSPSLDHEQYF. The chain links TRBV18 to TRBJ2-7; D remains ambiguous. CDR3 length: 13 amino acids. V was cut by 3 bases and J by 5 bases, with 11 bases left in between. The germline gives CDR1 KGHSH, CDR2 LQKENI.

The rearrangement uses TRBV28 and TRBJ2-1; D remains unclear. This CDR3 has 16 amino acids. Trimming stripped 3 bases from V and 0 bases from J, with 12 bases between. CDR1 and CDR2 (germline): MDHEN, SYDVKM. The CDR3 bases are TGTGCCAGCAGTTTGGTGGAATCGAGCTCCTACAATGAGCAGTTCTTC. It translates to CASSLVESSSYNEQFF.

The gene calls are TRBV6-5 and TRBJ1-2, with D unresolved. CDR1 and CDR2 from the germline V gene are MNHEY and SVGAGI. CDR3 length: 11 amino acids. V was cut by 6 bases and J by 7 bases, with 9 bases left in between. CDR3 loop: CASSPGVGYTF. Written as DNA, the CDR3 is TGTGCCAGCAGCCCCGGGGTTGGCTACACCTTC.

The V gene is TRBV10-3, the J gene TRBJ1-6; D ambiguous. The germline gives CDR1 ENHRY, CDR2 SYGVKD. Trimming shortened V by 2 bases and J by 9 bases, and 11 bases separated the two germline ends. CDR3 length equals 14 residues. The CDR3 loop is CAISEVVRSSPLHF. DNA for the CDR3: TGTGCCATCAGTGAGGTAGTCCGGTCTTCACCCCTCCACTTT.

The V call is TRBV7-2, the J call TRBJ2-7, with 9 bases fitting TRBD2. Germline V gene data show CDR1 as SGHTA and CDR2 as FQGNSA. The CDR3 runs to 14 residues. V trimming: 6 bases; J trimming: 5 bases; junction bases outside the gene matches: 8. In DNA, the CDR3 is TGTGCCAGCAGTCCCCCGGGACTAGCTAACGAGCAGTACTTC. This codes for CASSPPGLANEQYF.

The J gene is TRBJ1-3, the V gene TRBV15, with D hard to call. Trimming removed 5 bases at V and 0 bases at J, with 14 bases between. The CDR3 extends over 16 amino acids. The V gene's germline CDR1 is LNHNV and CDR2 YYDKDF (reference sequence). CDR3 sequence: CATSSRTGSSGNTIYF. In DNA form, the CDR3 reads TGTGCCACCAGCTCCCGAACCGGAAGCTCTGGAAACACCATATATTTT.

The CDR3 here is CASSFPSTDTQYF. The CDR3 bases are TGTGCCAGCAGCTTTCCCTCCACAGATACGCAGTATTTT. The chain combines TRBV11-2 with TRBJ2-3; no definite D call. The CDR3 has 13 amino acids. Trimming took off 3 bases at V and 2 bases at J, with 6 bases between the two ends. CDR1 and CDR2 (germline): SGHAT, FQNNGV.

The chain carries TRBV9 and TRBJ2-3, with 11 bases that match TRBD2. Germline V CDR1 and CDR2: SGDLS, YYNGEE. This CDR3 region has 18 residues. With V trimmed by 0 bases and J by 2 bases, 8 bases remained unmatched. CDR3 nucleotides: TGTGCCAGCAGCGTAGCTAGGCTAGCGGGGGGTACCACAGATACGCAGTATTTT. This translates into CASSVARLAGGTTDTQYF. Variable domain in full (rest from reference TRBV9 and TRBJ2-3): DSGVTQTPKHLITATGQRVTLRCSPRSGDLSVYWYQQSLDQGLQFLIQYYNGEERAKGNILERFSAQQFPDLHSELNLSSLELGDSALYFCASSVARLAGGTTDTQYFGPGTRLTVL.

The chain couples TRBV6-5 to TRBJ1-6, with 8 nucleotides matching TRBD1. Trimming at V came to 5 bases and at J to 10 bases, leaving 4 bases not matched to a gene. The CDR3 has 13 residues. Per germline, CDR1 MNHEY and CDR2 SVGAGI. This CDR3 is CASSQDRDSPLHF. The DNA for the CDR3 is TGTGCCAGCAGTCAGGACAGGGACTCACCCCTCCACTTT.

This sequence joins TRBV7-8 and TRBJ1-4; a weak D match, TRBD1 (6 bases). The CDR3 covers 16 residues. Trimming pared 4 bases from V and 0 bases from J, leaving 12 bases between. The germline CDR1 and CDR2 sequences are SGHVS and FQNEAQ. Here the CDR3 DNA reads TGTGCCAGCAGCTCCGGACAGACTTCAACTAATGAAAAACTGTTTTTT. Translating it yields CASSSGQTSTNEKLFF. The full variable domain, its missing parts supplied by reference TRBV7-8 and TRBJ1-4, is GAGVSQSPRYKVAKRGQDVALRCDPISGHVSLFWYQQALGQGPEFLTYFQNEAQLDKSGLPSDRFFAERPEGSVSTLKIQRTQQEDSAVYLCASSSGQTSTNEKLFFGSGTQLSVL.

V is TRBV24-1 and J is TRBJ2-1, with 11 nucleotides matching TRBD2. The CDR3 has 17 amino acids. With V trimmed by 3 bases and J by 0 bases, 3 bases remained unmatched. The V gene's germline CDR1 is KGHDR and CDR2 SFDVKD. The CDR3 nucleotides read TGTGCCACCAGTGATAGTAGCGGGAGGGTCTCCTACAATGAGCAGTTCTTC. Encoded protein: CATSDSSGRVSYNEQFF.

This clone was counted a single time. Written as DNA, the CDR3 is TGTGCCAGCAGCCAAGTAGAAGAGACCCAGTACTTC. Translated, it gives CASSQVEETQYF. This chain connects TRBV14 to TRBJ2-5, with D uncertain. CDR3 size: 12 residues. Germline V CDR1 and CDR2: SGHDN, FVKESK. Deletions cut 1 base from V and 3 bases from J, with 3 bases between.

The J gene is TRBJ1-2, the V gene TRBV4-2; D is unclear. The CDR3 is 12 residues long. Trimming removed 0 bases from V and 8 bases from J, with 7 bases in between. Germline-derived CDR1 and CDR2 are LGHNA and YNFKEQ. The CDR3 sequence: CASSQEIGGYTF. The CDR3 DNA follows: TGTGCCAGCAGCCAAGAAATCGGGGGCTACACCTTC.

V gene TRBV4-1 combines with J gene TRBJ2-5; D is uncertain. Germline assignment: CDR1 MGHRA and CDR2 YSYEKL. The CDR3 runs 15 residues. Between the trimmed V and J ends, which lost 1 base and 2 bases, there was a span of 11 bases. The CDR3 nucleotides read TGCGCCAGCAGCCAAGTAGTAGGACCACAAGAGACCCAGTACTTC. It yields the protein CASSQVVGPQETQYF.

The CDR3 sequence: CASSPPHNEQFF. The DNA of the CDR3 is TGTGCCAGCAGCCCCCCACACAATGAGCAGTTCTTC. The J gene is TRBJ2-1, the V gene TRBV7-8; D gene uncertain. The CDR3 covers 12 residues. Trimming cost V 5 bases and J 5 bases, with 7 bases left between them. Germline CDR1 SGHVS, CDR2 FQNEAQ. Full variable domain (remainder filled in from reference TRBV7-8 and TRBJ2-1): GAGVSQSPRYKVAKRGQDVALRCDPISGHVSLFWYQQALGQGPEFLTYFQNEAQLDKSGLPSDRFFAERPEGSVSTLKIQRTQQEDSAVYLCASSPPHNEQFFGPGTRLTVL.

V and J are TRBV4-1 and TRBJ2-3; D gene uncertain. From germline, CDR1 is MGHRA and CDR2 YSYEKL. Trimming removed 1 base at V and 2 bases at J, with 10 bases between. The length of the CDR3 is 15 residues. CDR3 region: CASSQVYPDTDTQYF. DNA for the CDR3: TGCGCCAGCAGCCAAGTTTATCCGGACACAGATACGCAGTATTTT.

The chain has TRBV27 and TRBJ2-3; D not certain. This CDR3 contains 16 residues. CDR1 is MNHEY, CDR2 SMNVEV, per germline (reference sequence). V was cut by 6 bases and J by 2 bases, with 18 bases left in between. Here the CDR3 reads CASSPLIPSHTDTQYF. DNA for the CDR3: TGTGCCAGCAGCCCACTTATCCCCTCACACACAGATACGCAGTATTTT.

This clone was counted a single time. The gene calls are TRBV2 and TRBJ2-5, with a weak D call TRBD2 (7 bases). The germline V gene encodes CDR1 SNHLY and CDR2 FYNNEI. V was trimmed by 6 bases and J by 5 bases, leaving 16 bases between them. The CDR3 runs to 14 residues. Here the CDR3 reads CASSNGGAGETQYF. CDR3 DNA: TGTGCCAGCAGCAATGGGGGGGCCGGGGAGACCCAGTACTTC.

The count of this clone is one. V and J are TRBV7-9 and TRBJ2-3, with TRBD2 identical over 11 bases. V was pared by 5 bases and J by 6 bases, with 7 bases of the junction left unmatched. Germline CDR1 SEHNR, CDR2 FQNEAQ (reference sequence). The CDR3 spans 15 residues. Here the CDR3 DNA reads TGTGCCAGCAGCCGGATAGCGGGAGGGCTGGATACGCAGTATTTT. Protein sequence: CASSRIAGGLDTQYF.

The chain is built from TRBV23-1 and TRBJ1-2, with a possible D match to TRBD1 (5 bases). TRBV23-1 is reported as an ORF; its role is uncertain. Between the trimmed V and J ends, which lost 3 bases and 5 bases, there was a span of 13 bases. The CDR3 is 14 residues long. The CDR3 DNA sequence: TGCGCCAGCAGTCAGAGGGACCGTCCTTATGGCTACACCTTC. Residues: CASSQRDRPYGYTF.